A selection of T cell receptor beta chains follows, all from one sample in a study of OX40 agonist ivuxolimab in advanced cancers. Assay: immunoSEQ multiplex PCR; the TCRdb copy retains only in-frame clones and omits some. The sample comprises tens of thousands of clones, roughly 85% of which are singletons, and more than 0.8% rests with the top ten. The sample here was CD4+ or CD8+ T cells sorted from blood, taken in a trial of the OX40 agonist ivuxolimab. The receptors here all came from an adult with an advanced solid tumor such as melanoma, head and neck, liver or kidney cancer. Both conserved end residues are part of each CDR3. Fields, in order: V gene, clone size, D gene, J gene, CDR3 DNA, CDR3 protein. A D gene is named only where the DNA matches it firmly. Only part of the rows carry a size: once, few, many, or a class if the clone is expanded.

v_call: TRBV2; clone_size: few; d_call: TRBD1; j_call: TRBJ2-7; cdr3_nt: TGTGCCAGCGTGGGACAGGGGTCGCTCTATGCCTCCGAGCAGTACTTC; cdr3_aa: CASVGQGSLYASEQYF
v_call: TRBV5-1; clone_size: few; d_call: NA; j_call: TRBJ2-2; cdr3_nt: TGCGCCAGCAGTGGAGATCCATGGACCGGGGAGCTGTTTTTT; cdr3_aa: CASSGDPWTGELFF
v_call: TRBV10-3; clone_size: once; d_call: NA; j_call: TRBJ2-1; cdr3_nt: TGTGCCATCAGTGATACAGGCCATTACTCCTACAATGAGCAGTTCTTC; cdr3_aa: CAISDTGHYSYNEQFF
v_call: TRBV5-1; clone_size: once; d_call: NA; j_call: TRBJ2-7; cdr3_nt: TGCGCCAGCAGTACCGGGACAAACTCCTACGAGCAGTACTTC; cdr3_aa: CASSTGTNSYEQYF
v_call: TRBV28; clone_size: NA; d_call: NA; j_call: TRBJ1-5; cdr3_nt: TGTGCCAGCAGAATTTTCAGCAATCAGCCCCAGCATTTT; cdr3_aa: CASRIFSNQPQHF
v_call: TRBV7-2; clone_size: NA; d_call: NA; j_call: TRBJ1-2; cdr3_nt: TGTGCCAGCAGCCCCGTTTCGGGGAGTCTTGGGGGCTACACCTTC; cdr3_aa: CASSPVSGSLGGYTF
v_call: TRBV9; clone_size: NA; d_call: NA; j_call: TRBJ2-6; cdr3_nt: TGTGCCAGCAGTCTGGCTGGGGCCAACGTCCTGACTTTC; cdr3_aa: CASSLAGANVLTF
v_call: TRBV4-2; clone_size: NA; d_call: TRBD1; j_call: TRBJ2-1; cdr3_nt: TGTGCCAGCAGCCCTCGACAGGGGGCTTGGAATGAGCAGTTCTTC; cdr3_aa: CASSPRQGAWNEQFF
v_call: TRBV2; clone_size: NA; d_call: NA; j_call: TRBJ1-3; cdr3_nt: TGTGCCAGCAGTGAAGGAAGACTAATCTCTGGAAACACCATATATTTT; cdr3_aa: CASSEGRLISGNTIYF
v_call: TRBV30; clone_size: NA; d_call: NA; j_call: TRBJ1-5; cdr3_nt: TGTGCCTGTTCCTCCATTACCTTTAGGAATCAGCCCCAGCATTTT; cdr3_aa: CACSSITFRNQPQHF
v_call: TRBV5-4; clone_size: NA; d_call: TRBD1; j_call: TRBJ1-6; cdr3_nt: TGTGCCAGCAGCAAAGGACAGGACCGCTCCTATAATTCACCCCTCCACTTT; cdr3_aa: CASSKGQDRSYNSPLHF
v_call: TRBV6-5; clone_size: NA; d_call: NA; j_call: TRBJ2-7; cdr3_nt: TGTGCCAGCAGTTACTTTTCCGGGACCGTCCCCTACGAGCAGTACTTC; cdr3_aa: CASSYFSGTVPYEQYF
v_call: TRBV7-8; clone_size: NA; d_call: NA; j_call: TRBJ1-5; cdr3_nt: TGTGCCAGCAGCTTAGTTTCGAATAGCAATCAGCCCCAGCATTTT; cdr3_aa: CASSLVSNSNQPQHF
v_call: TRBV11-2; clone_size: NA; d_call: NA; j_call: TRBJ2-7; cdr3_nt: TGTGCCAGCAGCTTAGGACAGGCTTCGTTTGAGCAGTACTTC; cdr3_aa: CASSLGQASFEQYF
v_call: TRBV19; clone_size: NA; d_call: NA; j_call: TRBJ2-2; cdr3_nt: TGTGCCAGTAAACCTATCGGGGTGATCCTCGGGGCCGGGGAGCTGTTTTTT; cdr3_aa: CASKPIGVILGAGELFF
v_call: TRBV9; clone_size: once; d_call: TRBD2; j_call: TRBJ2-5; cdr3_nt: TGTGCCAGCAGCGTATCCCTAGCGGCCCAAGAGACCCAGTACTTC; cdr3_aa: CASSVSLAAQETQYF
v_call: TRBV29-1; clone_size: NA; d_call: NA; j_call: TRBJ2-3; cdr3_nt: TGCAGCGTTGCCCCTGACAGCACAGATACGCAGTATTTT; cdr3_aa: CSVAPDSTDTQYF
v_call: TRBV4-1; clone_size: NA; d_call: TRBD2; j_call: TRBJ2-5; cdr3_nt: TGCGCCAGCAGCCAAATCGATATGGGACTAGCGGGAGGGTCCCAGTACTTC; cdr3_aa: CASSQIDMGLAGGSQYF
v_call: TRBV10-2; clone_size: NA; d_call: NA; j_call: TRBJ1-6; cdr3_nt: TGCGCCAGCAGGGCCGGTAGTGGACCGGGGGGTAATTCACCCCTCCACTTT; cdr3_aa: CASRAGSGPGGNSPLHF
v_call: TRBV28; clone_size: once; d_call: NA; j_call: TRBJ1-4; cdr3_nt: TGTGCCAGCAGTCCGCACAGGAGCTATAATGAAAAACTGTTTTTT; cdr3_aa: CASSPHRSYNEKLFF